Below, 5 T cell receptor beta chains from the same sample are listed, as sequenced in a study of T cell changes during pregnancy in multiple sclerosis. Profiling relied on immunoSEQ multiplex PCR, and the TCRdb table lists in-frame clones only, not all of them. The table lists about 49,000 clones, about 90% of them singletons. Material: peripheral blood, obtained after pregnancy. The source of these receptors is a female donor in good health, enrolled as a control in a pregnancy study.

The gene calls are TRBV5-6 and TRBJ2-7, with 8 bases matching TRBD1. The ends lost 3 bases at V and 2 bases at J; junction bases unmatched: 4. Germline V CDR1 and CDR2: SGHDT, YYEEEE. The CDR3 runs to 14 residues. CDR3 nucleotide sequence: TGTGCCAGCAGCTCCGGACAGGGAGCCTACGAGCAGTACTTC. Encoded protein: CASSSGQGAYEQYF. The full variable domain, completed using reference TRBV5-6 and TRBJ2-7, is DAGVTQSPTHLIKTRGQQVTLRCSPKSGHDTVSWYQQALGQGPQFIFQYYEEEERQRGNFPDRFSGHQFPNYSSELNVNALLLGDSALYLCASSSGQGAYEQYFGPGTRLTVT.

The J gene is TRBJ2-5, the V gene TRBV4-1; TRBD2 matches 10 bases. CDR1 MGHRA and CDR2 YSYEKL come from the germline V gene. The J segment lost 2 bases and the V segment lost 4 bases, leaving 4 bases of the junction unmatched. The CDR3 spans 15 residues. The CDR3 DNA is TGCGCCAGCAGCCTAGCGGGGGGCTCACAAGAGACCCAGTACTTC. This translates into CASSLAGGSQETQYF.

The V gene is TRBV7-9, the J gene TRBJ2-3; 10 nucleotides line up with TRBD2. In germline, CDR1 is SEHNR, CDR2 FQNEAQ (reference sequence). V gave up 4 bases and J gave up 0 bases; unmatched junction bases: 7. The CDR3 has 17 amino acids. The CDR3, as DNA: TGTGCCAGCAGCTCCGAAGGACTAGCGGCCAGCACAGATACGCAGTATTTT. Translating it yields CASSSEGLAASTDTQYF.

The V and J genes are TRBV6-4 and TRBJ1-2; weak D call: TRBD1 (6 bases). The germline gives CDR1 MRHNA, CDR2 SNTAGT. Trimming left V 0 bases short and J 7 bases short, with 12 bases between. This CDR3 spans 14 amino acids. The CDR3 sequence: CASSDSGGLGGYTF. CDR3 sequence (DNA): TGTGCCAGCAGTGACTCGGGGGGGCTCGGTGGCTACACCTTC.

The chain uses TRBV5-6 and TRBJ2-6, with TRBD2 matching 12 bases. Germline V lookup: CDR1 SGHDT, CDR2 YYEEEE. CDR3 size: 19 residues. The J segment lost 2 bases and the V segment lost 4 bases, leaving 10 bases of the junction unmatched. CDR3 DNA sequence: TGTGCCAGCAGCCCCTTCACTAGCGGGGGGCCCGCTGGGGCCAACGTCCTGACTTTC. Translated: CASSPFTSGGPAGANVLTF.